Many counts were recorded for the clone carrying this T cell receptor (beta chain). Its antigen is unknown. From the 5' RACE reads, TCRdb called clonotypes with MiXCR, one entry per CDR3 protein. In the table there are fewer than 800,000 distinct CDR3 sequences, around 7.5% of which are singletons. The CDR3 is made up of 12 amino acids. V lost 6 bases to trimming and J lost 7 bases, with 10 bases between them. This entry belongs to a study of identical twins. Whole-study findings and limits: The abundant beta clonotypes from cord blood had fewer insertions, and memory repertoires had none of this. Models predicted too little out-of-frame TCR alpha sharing in monozygotic twins.

The same sample was also studied in work on yellow fever vaccine responses in identical twins. That paper notes: The T cell response to vaccination in identical twins was reportedly partly convergent and partly personalized.

The J gene is TRBJ1-5, the V gene TRBV12-3 or TRBV12-4, with D tentatively TRBD1 (5 bases). The source of this sequence is a woman aged 18-29 years in good health. Specimen: PBMCs. CDR3 sequence reads: CASRPGTQPQHF. In DNA, the CDR3 is TGTGCCAGCAGACCAGGGACCCAGCCCCAGCATTTT.